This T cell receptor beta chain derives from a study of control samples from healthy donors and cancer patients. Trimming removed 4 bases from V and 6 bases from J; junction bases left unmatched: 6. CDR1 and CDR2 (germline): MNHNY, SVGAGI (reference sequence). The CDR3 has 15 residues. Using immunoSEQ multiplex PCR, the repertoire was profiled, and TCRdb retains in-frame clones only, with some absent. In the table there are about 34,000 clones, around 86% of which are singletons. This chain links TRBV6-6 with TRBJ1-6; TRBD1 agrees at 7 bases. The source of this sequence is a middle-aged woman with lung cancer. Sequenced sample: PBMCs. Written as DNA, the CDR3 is TGTGCCAGCAGTTTGAGACAGGGAGGTAATTCACCCCTCCACTTT. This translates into CASSLRQGGNSPLHF.